The 16 T cell receptor beta chains below were found in one sample sequenced in a study of radiation and T cells in renal cell carcinoma. Sequencing used immunoSEQ multiplex PCR; TCRdb keeps in-frame clones, though not all of them. The profile shows about 150,000 clones, roughly 89% of them singletons. The sample's time point: blood 2 weeks post-SBRT. The treatment here: 15 Gy SBRT to primary tumor, nephrectomy 4 weeks later. Sequencing used blood, obtained from a patient whose treatment included radiotherapy and nephrectomy. The source of these receptors is a woman aged 45 to 65 with renal cell carcinoma.

J is TRBJ1-2 and V is TRBV5-1; D gene unclear. CDR1 SGHRS and CDR2 YFSETQ come from the germline V gene. This CDR3 is 15 amino acids long. V was pared by 0 bases and J by 1 base, with 10 bases between. The CDR3 region is CASSLADGNNYGYTF. The CDR3 coding sequence is TGCGCCAGCAGCTTGGCGGACGGGAATAACTATGGCTACACCTTC.

This chain joins TRBV11-2 and TRBJ1-5; D is unresolved. V was pared by 1 base and J by 0 bases, with 7 bases between. The CDR3 extends over 15 amino acids. CDR1 and CDR2 (germline): SGHAT, FQNNGV. CDR3 bases: TGTGCCAGCAGCTTAGGGGTCAGTAGCAATCAGCCCCAGCATTTT. Its protein is CASSLGVSSNQPQHF.

Only one count was recorded for this clone. The rearrangement joins TRBV18 to TRBJ2-7, with 7 bases aligning to TRBD1. Germline V gene lookup returns CDR1 KGHSH and CDR2 LQKENI. The V and J ends lost 5 bases and 5 bases, in that order; junction bases with no gene match: 9. The length of the CDR3 is 14 residues. CDR3 DNA: TGTGCCAGCTCAACGTATAGGGACAGCCACGAGCAGTACTTC. This codes for CASSTYRDSHEQYF.

The rearrangement uses TRBV6-5 and TRBJ2-7, with 7 bases fitting TRBD1. J lost 7 bases, V lost 8 bases, and 11 bases had no gene match. The CDR3 contains 13 residues. Per germline, CDR1 MNHEY and CDR2 SVGAGI. The chain's CDR3 is CASRKQGTREQYF. Written as DNA, the CDR3 is TGTGCCAGCCGGAAACAGGGGACACGGGAGCAGTACTTC.

This clone was seen only once. This chain uses TRBV9 with TRBJ1-6; D is uncertain. CDR3 length: 13 amino acids. Trimming stripped 0 bases from V and 5 bases from J, with 3 bases between. The V gene's germline CDR1 is SGDLS and CDR2 YYNGEE. CDR3: CASSVVDNSPLHF. CDR3 in DNA: TGTGCCAGCAGCGTAGTTGATAATTCACCCCTCCACTTT.

This sequence joins TRBV5-1 and TRBJ1-1; the D is unclear. CDR3 length: 14 amino acids. Looked up from germline, CDR1 is SGHRS and CDR2 is YFSETQ. The V end lost 4 bases, the J end lost 3 bases, and 13 bases lay between the germline ends. The CDR3 protein is CASSPRQWDTEAFF. The DNA for the CDR3 is TGCGCCAGCAGCCCACGTCAATGGGACACTGAAGCTTTCTTT.

CDR3 in DNA: TGTGCCAGCAGCCGACTCTCCGGCGACGAGCAGTACTTC. It translates to CASSRLSGDEQYF. V and J are TRBV5-4 and TRBJ2-7; D is unresolved. V lost 4 bases and J 5 bases, leaving 13 bases between the germline ends. Per the germline V gene, CDR1 is SGHNT and CDR2 is YYREEE (reference sequence). The CDR3 is 13 amino acids.

The chain uses TRBV5-8 and TRBJ1-2; D ambiguous. Trimming stripped 1 base from V and 4 bases from J, with 17 bases between. This CDR3 region has 16 residues. Germline values: CDR1 SGHTS, CDR2 YDEGEE. DNA for the CDR3: TGTGCCAGCAGCTTGCTCCCAGGTCGTTTCACCTATGGCTACACCTTC. Amino acids: CASSLLPGRFTYGYTF.

The V call is TRBV29-1, the J call TRBJ2-1, with 10 bases matching TRBD2. V was clipped by 4 bases and J by 3 bases; unmatched bases: 3. In germline, CDR1 is SQVTM, CDR2 ANQGSEA. The CDR3 has 14 amino acids. In DNA form, the CDR3 reads TGCAGCGTTGTGATAGCGGGGGGCTACAATGAGCAGTTCTTC. This gives the protein CSVVIAGGYNEQFF.

This chain uses TRBV5-8 with TRBJ2-1; D may match TRBD1 or TRBD2 (5 bases each). Trimming removed 7 bases from V and 0 bases from J, with 26 bases in between. The CDR3 is made up of 19 amino acids. The germline CDR1 and CDR2 sequences are SGHTS and YDEGEE. In nucleotides, the CDR3 is TGTGCCAGCCCCTTTAAAACGTGGTCGTTGGGGGACTCCTACAATGAGCAGTTCTTC. Translated: CASPFKTWSLGDSYNEQFF.

The genes are TRBV7-2 and TRBJ2-6; D is unclear. The CDR3 loop spans 15 amino acids. The ends were cut back, 2 bases at V and 0 bases at J, with 5 bases in the middle. Germline CDR1 reads SGHTA; CDR2 reads FQGNSA. In DNA form, the CDR3 reads TGTGCCAGCAGCTTACATGGCTCTGGGGCCAACGTCCTGACTTTC. Translating it yields CASSLHGSGANVLTF.

This clone occurred a few times. The chain recombines TRBV15 with TRBJ1-5; D gene uncertain. Trimming removed 0 bases from V and 3 bases from J, with 12 bases in between. This CDR3 is 16 amino acids long. Germline values: CDR1 LNHNV, CDR2 YYDKDF (reference sequence). The CDR3 loop reads CATSRDQYRPNQPQHF. As DNA, the CDR3 is TGTGCCACCAGCAGAGATCAGTACAGACCCAATCAGCCCCAGCATTTT.

This clone was seen a handful of times. This sequence joins TRBV6-5 and TRBJ1-2; 9 bases map to TRBD1. V was pared by 4 bases and J by 6 bases, with 9 bases of the junction left unmatched. Germline CDR1 and CDR2: MNHEY and SVGAGI. This CDR3 is built from 15 residues. In DNA form, the CDR3 reads TGTGCCAGCAGTTCCCCGGACAGGGGAGCAAATGGCTACACCTTC. It translates to CASSSPDRGANGYTF.

The CDR3 is CASSFTGTNTGELFF. The CDR3 coding sequence is TGTGCCAGCAGCTTCACAGGGACTAACACCGGGGAGCTGTTTTTT. V and J are TRBV7-9 and TRBJ2-2; either TRBD1 or TRBD2 may supply D (6 bases each). The CDR3 sequence is 15 residues long. Trimming took off 3 bases at V and 2 bases at J, with 10 bases between the two ends. Germline lookup yields CDR1 SEHNR and CDR2 FQNEAQ (reference sequence).

This chain links TRBV20-1 with TRBJ2-1; D is undetermined. V was clipped by 5 bases and J by 4 bases, with 6 bases between them. The CDR3 consists of 11 residues. Germline V gene lookup returns CDR1 DFQATT and CDR2 SNEGSKA (reference sequence). In DNA, the CDR3 is TGCAGTGCTCAGACTTACAATGAGCAGTTCTTC. The encoded protein is CSAQTYNEQFF.

V is TRBV6-5 and J is TRBJ1-2; D perhaps matches TRBD1 (6 bases). This CDR3 comprises 15 residues. Trimming took 0 bases from V and 6 from J, leaving 14 bases between them. CDR1 is MNHEY, CDR2 SVGAGI, per germline. The CDR3 bases are TGTGCCAGCAGTTACTCGTGGGGGGCTGGGGATGGCTACACCTTC. It encodes CASSYSWGAGDGYTF.